The TCR beta chain described here comes from a study of a mutant IDH1 vaccine in newly diagnosed glioma. Study-level background: Patients, over weeks 1, 3, 5, 7, 11, 15, 19 and 23, received a total of eight vaccinations. Treated patients had a mean age of approximately 40 years and a roughly 62% male, approximately 38% female split. Antecedent treatment encompassed radiotherapy, temozolomide, or their combination; the majority received both.

Repertoires were generated with immunoSEQ multiplex PCR, while TCRdb's copy carries only in-frame clones and drops some. The sample holds approximately 110,000 clones, about 90% seen once. Time point reported: week 11, during vaccination. It was 300 ug of mutant IDH1 20-mer peptide that made up each vaccine dose, given with topical imiquimod. The astrocytomas were IDH1-mutant, ATRX-negative, and WHO grade 3 or 4. In regard to this clone: Its antigen is currently unknown.

The CDR3 extends over 14 amino acids. Trimming took off 3 bases at V and 5 bases at J, with 13 bases between the two ends. CDR1 is LNHDA, CDR2 SQIVND, per germline (reference sequence). V and J are TRBV19 and TRBJ1-1; D is perhaps TRBD1 (6 bases). The specimen comprised PBMCs, sampled from a glioma patient whose treatment included an IDH1 peptide vaccine. This TCR came from a woman in her 50s with glioma. In DNA form, the CDR3 reads TGTGCCAGTAGTATTGGGGGGGCCTTTACTGAAGCTTTCTTT. Protein product: CASSIGGAFTEAFF.